This TCR beta chain stems from a study of monozygotic twins with inflammatory bowel disease (dated by TCRdb to about 2019). In terms of the full investigation: The full study comprised some 30 monozygotic twin pairs: nine German pairs (four IBD-concordant, five IBD-discordant) and 19 IBD-discordant Danish pairs. Disease-associated traits were sought mainly through comparisons between IBD patients and their genetically identical healthy co-twins within discordant pairs. Each individual had, on average, about 151 000 unique TCRalpha sequences and 181 000 unique TCRbeta sequences available for analysis.

The CDR3, from cysteine to phenylalanine, totals 18 residues. No DNA is recorded. The germline V gene sets CDR1 to SGHRS and CDR2 to YFSETQ. The method behind the library was 5' RACE. For each TCR library, around 3,800 ng of total RNA was used. cDNA was synthesized with SMARTScribe reverse transcriptase in eight separate reactions per sample. During cDNA synthesis, template switching was used to introduce unique molecular identifiers that contained a 6-nucleotide sample barcode. TCRalpha and TCRbeta cDNA was amplified by two nested PCRs of roughly 16 and 10 cycles, with bead purification after each PCR. Before amplification, the cDNA was treated with uracil DNA-glycosylase and purified using the QIAquick PCR purification kit. The second PCR added Illumina TruSeq-compatible adapters along with sample-specific barcodes. Library quality and concentration were checked on TapeStation and Qubit, and libraries were pooled at about 5 ng each. Sequencing of pooled libraries was carried out on an Illumina HiSeq2500 single-index Rapid Run using 2 x 100 bp reads and custom sequencing primers. As for how the authors treated the data: MiGEC version 1.2.6 was used for UMI-based consensus assembly, which corrected PCR and sequencing errors. MiXCR version 2.1.1 handled V(D)J alignment, clonotype assembly and CDR3 extraction. Normalisation of gene usage, clonotype sharing and MAIT/NKT TCR abundance was achieved by analysing the top 1000, 10 000 and 20 000 clonotypes per sample. Diversity was computed as the inverse Simpson index with the vegan R package after downsampling to 27 000 UMIs. Paired Mann-Whitney U tests on discordant twin pairs were used, with Benjamini-Hochberg multiple-testing correction. Following reprocessing of the reads by TCRdb, the data hold one row per CDR3 protein sequence and no DNA is available. The V and J calls and clone size are TCRdb's, not the authors'. This sample's listing comprises approximately 330,000 distinct CDR3 sequences. 2% to 2.5% of the sample goes to the ten largest clones.

About this clonotype: This clone's antigen is unknown.

Points the paper makes about the study in general: No difference in repertoire similarity was observed between concordant and discordant twins, possibly owing to limited statistical power. Fewer clonotypes were shared with other individuals by IBD patients than by healthy twins, most markedly in patients showing signs of disease activity. The results gave no support for a single strong signal or clonotype linked to IBD. The analysis was unable to tell different T cell subtypes apart. Measured by the inverse Simpson index, TCRbeta repertoire diversity was lower in IBD patients than in their healthy co-twins. Because patients received different immunosuppressive treatments, the repertoires may have picked up extra background noise and variability between individuals.

A 2.5 ml peripheral blood sample was drawn into PAXgene tubes per donor and stored at -80°C. Total RNA was isolated from whole blood with the PAXgene blood miRNA kit on an automated QIAcube, without T cell sorting. Deep TCRalpha and TCRbeta repertoire profiling with unique molecular barcoding was performed on peripheral blood of monozygotic twin pairs concordant or discordant for inflammatory bowel disease. For every twin pair, smoking habits were documented, and each individual was categorised as a current, former or never smoker. The clonotype was recovered from a human donor with ulcerative colitis or Crohn's disease, or a healthy co-twin of an affected twin (not recorded which). Here the chain combines TRBV5-1 and TRBJ1-2; there is no DNA to check the TCRdb D call of TRBD1. The specimen was blood. The CDR3 region reads CASSKSGGTGGINYGYTF.